What follows are 9 T cell receptor beta chains derived from one specimen sequenced in a study of blood T cells in healthy people across ages. Together with a sample-barcoded 5' primer, a J-beta primer mix was included in a second PCR lasting about 6 to 11 cycles. TCRdb re-analysed the 5' RACE reads in MiXCR, keeping a single row per CDR3 protein. Among roughly 700,000 distinct CDR3 sequences listed, just under 25% were seen once. The same specimen was also included in a second study, on T cells of mothers and their children.

The sequencing input was blood. These receptor sequences come from a boy aged 10-17 years in good health.

This clonotype has only a few counts. The rearrangement joins TRBV11-2 to TRBJ1-4; D uncertain. The CDR3 consists of 15 residues. Trimming stripped 8 bases from V and 5 bases from J, with 18 bases between. CDR1 is SGHAT, CDR2 FQNNGV, per germline. CDR3 sequence: CASGERTGTNEKLFF. In DNA, the CDR3 is TGTGCCAGCGGGGAGCGTACCGGCACCAATGAAAAACTGTTTTTT.

This chain joins TRBV27 and TRBJ1-2; 7 bases align to TRBD1. V trimming: 8 bases; J trimming: 4 bases; junction bases outside the gene matches: 13. The germline gives CDR1 MNHEY, CDR2 SMNVEV (reference sequence). The CDR3 extends over 15 amino acids. Here the CDR3 reads CASGPPGGLPYGYTF. The CDR3, as DNA: TGTGCCAGCGGCCCTCCAGGGGGGCTTCCCTATGGCTACACCTTC.

This sequence joins TRBV4-1 and TRBJ2-6; possible D gene TRBD2, 6 bases. Germline lookup yields CDR1 MGHRA and CDR2 YSYEKL. The V end lost 0 bases, the J end lost 0 bases, and 12 bases lay between the germline ends. The CDR3 runs 18 residues. In DNA, the CDR3 is TGCGCCAGCAGCCAAGATGGGCGGGGAGACTCTGGGGCCAACGTCCTGACTTTC. Amino acids: CASSQDGRGDSGANVLTF.

The chain links TRBV5-6 to TRBJ2-2, with D maybe TRBD1 (6 bases). The CDR3 has 16 amino acids. CDR1 and CDR2 from the germline V gene are SGHDT and YYEEEE. The ends were cut back, 6 bases at V and 1 base at J, with 16 bases in the middle. The CDR3 sequence: CASTRSWTENTGELFF. For the CDR3, the DNA is TGTGCCAGCACCCGGTCCTGGACAGAGAACACCGGGGAGCTGTTTTTT.

The J gene is TRBJ2-1, the V gene TRBV12-3 or TRBV12-4; possible D gene TRBD1, 6 bases. CDR3 length: 15 amino acids. With 2 bases removed from V and 0 bases from J, the gap between germline ends came to 8 bases. CDR3: CASSLRQASYNEQFF. As DNA, the CDR3 is TGTGCCAGCAGTTTACGACAGGCCTCCTACAATGAGCAGTTCTTC.

The chain employs TRBV14 and TRBJ1-3; D call uncertain. This CDR3 comprises 16 residues. Trimming stripped 4 bases from V and 3 bases from J, with 16 bases between. Germline V gene data show CDR1 as SGHDN and CDR2 as FVKESK. The CDR3 bases are TGTGCCAGCAGCCCCTCAGCGAGCAGTTATGGAAACACCATATATTTT. The encoded protein is CASSPSASSYGNTIYF.

The sample holds a few counts of this clonotype. This chain connects TRBV2 to TRBJ1-1; D unresolved. V lost 7 bases, J lost 0 bases, and 18 bases lay in between. Germline values: CDR1 SNHLY, CDR2 FYNNEI. The CDR3 is 16 residues long. CDR3 sequence (DNA): TGTGCCAGCACTACGAAATCTACAGTCCTGAACACTGAAGCTTTCTTT. It encodes CASTTKSTVLNTEAFF.

This clonotype appeared a few times. The chain uses TRBV6-5 and TRBJ2-6; no reliable D call. Germline lookup yields CDR1 MNHEY and CDR2 SVGAGI. V lost 6 bases to trimming and J lost 2 bases, with 11 bases between them. This CDR3 has 15 residues. CDR3: CASSGNKAGANVLTF. For the CDR3, the DNA is TGTGCCAGCAGCGGTAACAAAGCTGGGGCCAACGTCCTGACTTTC.

This clonotype showed up just a few times. The chain uses TRBV6-6 and TRBJ2-3, with D possibly matching TRBD1 (6 bases). Trimming took 5 bases from V and 7 from J, leaving 22 bases between them. Germline CDR1 MNHNY, CDR2 SVGAGI (reference sequence). This CDR3 region has 16 residues. CDR3 coding DNA: TGTGCCAGCAGTCTCGGACGACAGGTGGGAGCGAATACGCAGTATTTT. As protein: CASSLGRQVGANTQYF.